This T cell receptor (beta chain) was identified during a study of T cell responses to AZD1222 COVID-19 vaccine. This table comes from immunoSEQ multiplex PCR, and its TCRdb copy is limited to in-frame clones, with some not included. The repertoire holds more than 70,000 clones, around 86% seen once, with 6% to 9% in the top ten. The V segment lost 6 bases and the J segment 5 bases; nucleotides outside the gene matches: 8. The CDR3 sequence is 15 residues long. CDR1 and CDR2 from the germline V gene are LGHNT and FRNRAP. Points from the study as a whole: Vaccine-associated CD4 TCRs spanned spike, dominant at 160-218 and 743-854. In a largely white British group with more females than males, clonal diversity was possibly underestimated.

This clone appeared a few times. Antigen: not known. The material sequenced was peripheral blood, taken on day 0 of AZD1222 vaccination. This receptor was taken from an adult in good health. The J gene is TRBJ2-2, the V gene TRBV12-5; 8 nucleotides align to TRBD2. The CDR3 reads CASGPGTRETGELFF. CDR3 DNA sequence: TGTGCTAGTGGACCAGGGACTAGAGAAACCGGGGAGCTGTTTTTT.